The rows below give T cell receptor beta chains drawn from one sample of a study of shared clonotypes between healthy human individuals. Sequenced by immunoSEQ multiplex PCR; TCRdb stores in-frame clones only, minus some. The data hold about 2.4 million clones, with more than 85% observed a single time. Source material: naive CD4+ T cells from PBMCs. Receptors were obtained from a man aged 18 to 29 in good health. Some clones in this sample may be carry-over from other donors' samples. Each CDR3 is given with its conserved first and last residue.

CDR3: CASTSGTSFYNEQFF
V: TRBV5-1

CDR3: CASSVGAGAYNEQFF
V: TRBV9

CDR3: CASSYRDSNNEQFF
V: TRBV5-1

CDR3: CASSLGQGPNTEAFF
V: TRBV18

CDR3: CASSLLGQAKNIQYF
V: TRBV5-6

CDR3: CASSSRTGTNEKLFF
V: TRBV28

CDR3: CASRGGGKIYEQYF
V: TRBV6-1

CDR3: CASSWSGRSETEAFF
V: TRBV6-5

CDR3: CASGAKHQYF
V: TRBV28

CDR3: CASSRGLVYNEQFF
V: TRBV2

CDR3: CASSVVLSGTAEAFF
V: TRBV9

CDR3: CASSRERADYSYEQYF
V: TRBV7-9

CDR3: CASSRPPGVSGANVLTF
V: TRBV28

CDR3: CASSWSKETQYF
V: TRBV11-2

CDR3: CASGTSGQETQYF
V: TRBV28

CDR3: CASSPQLGETQYF
V: TRBV4-1

CDR3: CASSPWTGGDYEQYF
V: TRBV18

CDR3: CASSPGGFTEAFF
V: TRBV7-3

CDR3: CAWSVMTGSQPQHF
V: TRBV30

CDR3: CASSLAGLGSVEKLFF
V: TRBV7-8

CDR3: CASSYMGTTEAFF
V: TRBV6-5

CDR3: CASRGSAFF
V: TRBV6-1

CDR3: CASSLGLAGGTGGELFF
V: TRBV5-6

CDR3: CASSHAFSGKEEQFF
V: TRBV4-3